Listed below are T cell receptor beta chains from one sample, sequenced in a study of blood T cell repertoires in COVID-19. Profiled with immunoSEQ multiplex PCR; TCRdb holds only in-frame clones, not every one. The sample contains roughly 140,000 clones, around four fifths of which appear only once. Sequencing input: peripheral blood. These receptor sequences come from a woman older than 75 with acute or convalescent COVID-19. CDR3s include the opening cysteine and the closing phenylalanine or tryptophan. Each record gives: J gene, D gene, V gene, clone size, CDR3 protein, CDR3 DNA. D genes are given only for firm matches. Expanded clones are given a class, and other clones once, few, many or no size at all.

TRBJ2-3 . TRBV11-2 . CASSPLGAVTGYGDTQYF TGTGCCAGCAGCCCCCTAGGCGCTGTGACAGGATACGGAGATACGCAGTATTTT
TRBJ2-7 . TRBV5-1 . CASSLEGDEQYF TGCGCCAGCAGCTTGGAGGGGGACGAGCAGTACTTC
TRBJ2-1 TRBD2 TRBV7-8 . CASQLSSGKYNEQFF TGTGCCAGCCAGTTAAGTAGCGGGAAGTACAATGAGCAGTTCTTC
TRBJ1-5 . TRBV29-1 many CSVADGVLGNQPQHF TGCAGCGTAGCGGACGGGGTATTAGGCAATCAGCCCCAGCATTTT
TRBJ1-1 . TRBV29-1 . CSVVSGQWDTEAFF TGCAGCGTCGTCTCGGGACAATGGGACACTGAAGCTTTCTTT
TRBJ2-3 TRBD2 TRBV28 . CASSLVGTSGRAGTDTQYF TGTGCCAGCAGTTTGGTAGGGACTAGCGGGAGGGCGGGCACAGATACGCAGTATTTT
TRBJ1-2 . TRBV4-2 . CASSQELQINYGYTF TGTGCCAGCAGCCAAGAGCTGCAGATTAACTATGGCTACACCTTC
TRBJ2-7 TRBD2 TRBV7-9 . CASSLAGGNPYEQYF TGTGCCAGCAGTCTAGCGGGGGGGAACCCCTACGAGCAGTACTTC
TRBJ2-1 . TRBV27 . CASSTNRGQRRFF TGTGCCAGCAGTACAAACCGGGGACAACGGAGGTTCTTC
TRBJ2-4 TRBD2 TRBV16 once CASSQSWTSKNIQYF TGTGCCAGCAGCCAATCGTGGACTAGCAAAAACATTCAGTACTTC
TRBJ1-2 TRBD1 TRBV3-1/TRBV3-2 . CASSRSSGTGGYTF TGTGCCAGCAGCCGATCTTCCGGGACAGGGGGCTACACCTTC
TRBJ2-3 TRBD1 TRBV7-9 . CASSPTWTGLHTDTQYF TGTGCCAGCAGCCCCACCTGGACAGGACTTCACACAGATACGCAGTATTTT
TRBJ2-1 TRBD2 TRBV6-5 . CASSLGGGASYNEQFF TGTGCCAGCAGTTTGGGCGGGGGGGCCTCCTACAATGAGCAGTTCTTC
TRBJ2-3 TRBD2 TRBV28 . CASSFGSSGYTDTQYF TGTGCCAGCAGTTTCGGGAGTAGCGGGTACACAGATACGCAGTATTTT
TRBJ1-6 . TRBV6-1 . CASSETPSSYNSPLHF TGTGCCAGCAGTGAAACGCCGAGCTCCTATAATTCACCCCTCCACTTT
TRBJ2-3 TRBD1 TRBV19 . CASKGGGQGATDTQYF TGTGCCAGTAAAGGCGGGGGACAGGGGGCCACAGATACGCAGTATTTT
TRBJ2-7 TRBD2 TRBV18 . CASSPPGLLSYEQYF TGTGCCAGCTCACCACCGGGACTACTATCCTACGAGCAGTACTTC
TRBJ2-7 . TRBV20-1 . CSVEGQYF TGCAGTGTCGAGGGGCAGTACTTC
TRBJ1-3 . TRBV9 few CASSVEAQHRGGNTIYF TGTGCCAGCAGCGTAGAGGCACAACATAGAGGGGGAAACACCATATATTTT
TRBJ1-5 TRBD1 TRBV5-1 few CASSLGDREGQPQHF TGCGCCAGCAGCTTGGGGGACAGGGAAGGTCAGCCCCAGCATTTT
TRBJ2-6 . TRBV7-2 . CASSSPPGSSGANVLTF TGTGCCAGCAGCTCTCCCCCTGGGAGCTCTGGGGCCAACGTCCTGACTTTC
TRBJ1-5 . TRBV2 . CASSGTTYSNQPQHF TGTGCCAGCAGTGGGACAACGTATAGCAATCAGCCCCAGCATTTT
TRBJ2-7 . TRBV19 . CASSIGDISGEQYF TGTGCCAGTAGTATAGGAGACATCTCCGGTGAGCAGTACTTC
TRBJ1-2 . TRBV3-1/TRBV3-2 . CASSRGQTNYGYTF TGTGCCAGCAGCCGCGGACAGACTAACTATGGCTACACCTTC
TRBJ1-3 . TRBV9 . CASSVAQVPSGNTIYF TGTGCCAGCAGCGTAGCCCAGGTGCCGTCTGGAAACACCATATATTTT
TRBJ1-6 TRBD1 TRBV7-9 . CASSKRDRTSPLHF TGTGCCAGCAGCAAAAGGGACAGGACCTCACCCCTCCACTTT
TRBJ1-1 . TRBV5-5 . CASSLSTDTEAFF TGTGCCAGCAGCTTGAGTACAGATACAGAAGCTTTCTTT
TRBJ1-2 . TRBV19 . CASMPDRLYGYTF TGTGCCAGTATGCCAGACAGACTCTATGGCTACACCTTC
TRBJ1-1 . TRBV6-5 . CASSYKQSTEAFF TGTGCCAGCAGCTACAAACAGAGCACTGAAGCTTTCTTT
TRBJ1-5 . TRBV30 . CAWSVSTDQPQHF TGTGCCTGGAGTGTCTCAACGGATCAGCCCCAGCATTTT
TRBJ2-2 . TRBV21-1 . CASSKGVERALHRGAVF TGTGCCAGCAGCAAAGGTGTGGAGCGGGCTCTACACCGGGGAGCTGTTTTT
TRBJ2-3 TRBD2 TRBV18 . CASSPMTAGDGDTQYF TGTGCCAGCTCACCCATGACGGCGGGAGACGGAGATACGCAGTATTTT
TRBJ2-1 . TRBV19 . CASSADWRNEQFF TGTGCCAGTAGTGCGGACTGGAGGAATGAGCAGTTCTTC
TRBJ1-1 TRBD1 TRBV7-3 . CASSPGQGITEAFF TGTGCCAGCAGCCCAGGACAGGGTATCACTGAAGCTTTCTTT
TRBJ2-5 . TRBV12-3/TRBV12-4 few CASSFGQKETQYF TGTGCCAGCAGTTTTGGACAGAAAGAGACCCAGTACTTC
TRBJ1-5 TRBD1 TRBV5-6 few CASSADRGSNQPQHF TGTGCCAGCAGCGCAGACAGGGGAAGCAATCAGCCCCAGCATTTT
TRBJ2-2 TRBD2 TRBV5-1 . CASSLSGSNTGELFF TGCGCCAGCAGTCTTAGCGGGTCGAACACCGGGGAGCTGTTTTTT
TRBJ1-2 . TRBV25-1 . CASSEMSSTGHRFPGYTF TGTGCCAGCAGTGAGATGTCCTCGACGGGACACCGCTTCCCTGGCTACACCTTC
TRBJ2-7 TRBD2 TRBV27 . CASGKRLAGPYEQYF TGTGCCAGCGGAAAGAGGCTAGCGGGGCCCTACGAGCAGTACTTC
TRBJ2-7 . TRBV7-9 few CASSRSGRTYEQYF TGTGCCAGCAGCAGGTCAGGCCGAACCTACGAGCAGTACTTC
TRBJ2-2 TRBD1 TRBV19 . CASKRQGANTGELFF TGTGCCAGTAAACGACAGGGAGCGAACACCGGGGAGCTGTTTTTT
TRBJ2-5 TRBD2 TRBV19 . CASSRRSGGREVQQETQYF TGTGCCAGTAGTAGGAGGAGCGGGGGCAGGGAGGTTCAGCAAGAGACCCAGTACTTC
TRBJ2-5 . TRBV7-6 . CASSPGSGETQYF TGTGCCAGCAGCCCCGGGTCGGGGGAGACCCAGTACTTC
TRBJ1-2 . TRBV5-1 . CASSLLEGVGGYTF TGCGCCAGCAGCTTGTTGGAAGGGGTGGGAGGCTACACCTTC
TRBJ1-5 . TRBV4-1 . CASSHGGGRNQPQHF TGCGCCAGCAGCCACGGGGGGGGACGCAATCAGCCCCAGCATTTT
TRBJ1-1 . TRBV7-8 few CASSFGDTEAFF TGTGCCAGCAGCTTCGGGGACACTGAAGCTTTCTTT
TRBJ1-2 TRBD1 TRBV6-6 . CASSYPGQNNYGYTF TGTGCCAGCAGCTATCCGGGACAGAATAACTATGGCTACACCTTC
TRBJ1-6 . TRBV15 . CATSTDRNISPLHF TGTGCCACCAGCACCGACAGGAACATTTCACCCCTCCACTTT
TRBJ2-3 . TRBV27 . CASSLITGNTQYF TGTGCCAGCAGTTTGATTACCGGGAATACGCAGTATTTT
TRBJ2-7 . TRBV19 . CASSNRYEQYF TGTGCCAGTAGTAACAGATACGAGCAGTACTTC
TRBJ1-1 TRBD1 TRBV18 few CASSPELGTGDTEAFF TGTGCCAGCTCACCCGAGTTGGGGACAGGGGACACTGAAGCTTTCTTT
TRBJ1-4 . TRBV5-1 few CASSLDGVNEKLFF TGCGCCAGCAGCTTGGACGGAGTTAATGAAAAACTGTTTTTT
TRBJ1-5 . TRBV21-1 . CASIQQGANFQPQHF TGTGCCAGCATCCAACAGGGGGCGAATTTTCAGCCCCAGCATTTT
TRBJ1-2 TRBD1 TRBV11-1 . CASSQDRGRGYTF TGTGCCAGCAGCCAGGACAGGGGCAGAGGCTACACCTTC
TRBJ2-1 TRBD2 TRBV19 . CASTPPRLAGVHNEQFF TGTGCCAGTACCCCACCGAGACTAGCGGGAGTACACAATGAGCAGTTCTTC
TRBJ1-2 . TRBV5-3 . CARSLSGVYGYTF TGTGCCAGAAGCTTGTCGGGGGTCTATGGCTACACCTTC
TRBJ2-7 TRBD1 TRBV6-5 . CATLVTGEQYF TGTGCCACTCTTGTGACAGGGGAGCAGTACTTC